The TCR beta chain described here comes from a study of long-term antiretroviral therapy in people with HIV. Survey-level resolution applied to immunoSEQ assay v3.0. What sequencing targeted per sample was roughly 40,000-50,000 T-cell genomes. Assay used: immunoSEQ multiplex PCR; TCRdb lists only in-frame clones, some missing. The repertoire holds 20,000 or so clones, roughly 82% seen once, with about a fifth in the top ten. Germline V gene data show CDR1 as SGHAT and CDR2 as FQDESV (reference sequence). Trimming at V came to 3 bases and at J to 5 bases, leaving 9 bases not matched to a gene. This CDR3 is 16 amino acids long.

The clonotype comes from a man between 18 and 29 years old with HIV. The specimen comprised unsorted PBMCs, sampled 0.1 years before starting antiretroviral therapy. The V call is TRBV11-1, the J call TRBJ2-5; 10 nucleotides align to TRBD1. This CDR3 is CASSFAGTGARETQYF. CDR3 nucleotide sequence: TGTGCCAGCAGCTTCGCCGGGACAGGGGCGAGGGAGACCCAGTACTTC.